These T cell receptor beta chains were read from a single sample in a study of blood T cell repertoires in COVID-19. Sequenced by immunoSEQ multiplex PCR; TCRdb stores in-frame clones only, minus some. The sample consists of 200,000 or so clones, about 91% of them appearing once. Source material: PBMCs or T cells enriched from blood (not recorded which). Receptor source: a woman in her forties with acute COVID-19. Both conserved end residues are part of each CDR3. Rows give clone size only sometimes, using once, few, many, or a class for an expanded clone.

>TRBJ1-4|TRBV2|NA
CASSGETNEKLFF
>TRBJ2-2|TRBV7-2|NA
CASRQASGNTGELFF
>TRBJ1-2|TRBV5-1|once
CASSSTGALNYGYTF
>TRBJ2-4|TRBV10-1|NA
CASSKTSGGSKNIQYF
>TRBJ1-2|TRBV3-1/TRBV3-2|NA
CASSQRHSSYGYTF
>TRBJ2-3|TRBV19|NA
CASKDTPGTDTQYF
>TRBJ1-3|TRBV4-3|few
CASSQEGEGSGNTIYF
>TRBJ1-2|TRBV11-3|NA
CASSLSSGGGYTF
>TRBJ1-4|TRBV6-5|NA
CASRTGGAWGEKLFF
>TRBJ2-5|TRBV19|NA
CASSITGQETQYF
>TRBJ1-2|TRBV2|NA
CASSQTGTGELYGYTF
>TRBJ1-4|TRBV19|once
CASSIERFHPATNEKLFF
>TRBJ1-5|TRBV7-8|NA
CASSRSGSINQPQHF
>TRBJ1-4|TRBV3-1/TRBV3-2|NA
CASSSGPGGEKLFF
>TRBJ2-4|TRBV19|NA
CASSTGGTTLRLIQYF
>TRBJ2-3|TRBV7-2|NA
CASSLVGGPSDTQYF
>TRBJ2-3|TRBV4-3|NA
CASSRPGGDTQYF
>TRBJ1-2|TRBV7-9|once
CASSLRDLRGYTF
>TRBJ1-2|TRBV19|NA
CASSIDRGNYGYTF
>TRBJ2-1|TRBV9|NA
CASSGNRGSSYNEQFF
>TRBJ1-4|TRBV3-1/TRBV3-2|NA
CASSQVAGVDEKLFF
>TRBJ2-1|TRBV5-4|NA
CASSLAGASHGEQFF
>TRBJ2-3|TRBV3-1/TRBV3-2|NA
CASSPPGNTQYF
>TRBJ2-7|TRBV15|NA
CATSTRRDSSSYEQYF
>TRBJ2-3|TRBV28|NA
CASSTGTSTLRDTQYF
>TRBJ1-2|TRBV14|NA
CASSRNGQGFYGYTF
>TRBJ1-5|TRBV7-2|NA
CASSSDRGDQPQHF
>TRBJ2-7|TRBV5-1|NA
CASSLRSGAYEQYF
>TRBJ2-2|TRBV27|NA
CASSHTLGGTGELFF
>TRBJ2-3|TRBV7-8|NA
CASSRERGDTQYF
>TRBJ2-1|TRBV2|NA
CASSATGGYNEQFF
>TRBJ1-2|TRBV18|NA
CASSPPRGTDGYTF
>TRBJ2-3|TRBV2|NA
CASSEIGGTATLTDTQYF
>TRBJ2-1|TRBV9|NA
CASSVAGVSDNEQFF
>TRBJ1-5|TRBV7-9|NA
CASSPGNSNQPQHF
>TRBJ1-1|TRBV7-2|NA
CASSLQGSTEAFF
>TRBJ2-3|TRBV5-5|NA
CASSETGTGGDTQYF
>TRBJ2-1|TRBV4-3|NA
CASSLLAGGPSENNEQFF
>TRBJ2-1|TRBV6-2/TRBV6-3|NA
CASSSAGLAGSYNEQFF
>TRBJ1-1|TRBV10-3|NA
CAISNIGQGVNTEAFF
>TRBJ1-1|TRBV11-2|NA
CASSLVVGRLTEAFF
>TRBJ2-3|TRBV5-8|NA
CASSSGQVTDTQYF
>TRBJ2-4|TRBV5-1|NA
CASSLGQGTGSKNIQYF
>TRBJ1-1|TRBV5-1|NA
CASSLYFLPGGGGTEAFF
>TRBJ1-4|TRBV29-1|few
CSAYLDHRGRAEKLFF
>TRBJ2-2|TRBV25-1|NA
CASSEFDRTGELFF
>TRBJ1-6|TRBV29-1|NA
CSVHGQENSPLHF
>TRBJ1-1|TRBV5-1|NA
CASSSKTGSNTEAFF
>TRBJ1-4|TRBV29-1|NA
CSVGQGTWMFF
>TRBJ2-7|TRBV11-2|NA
CASSFRTGFTYEQYF
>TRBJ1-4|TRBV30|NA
CAWSVAGLMTNEKLFF
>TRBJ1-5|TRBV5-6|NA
CASSLQGASNQPQHF
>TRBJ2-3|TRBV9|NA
CASSVGLESAGTDTQYF
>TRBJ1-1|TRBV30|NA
CAWSQTEAFF
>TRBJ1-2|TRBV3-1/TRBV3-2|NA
CASSPETGRYGYTF
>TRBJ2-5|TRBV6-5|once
CARARDRGETQYF
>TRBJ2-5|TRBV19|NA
CASSDTDRLQETQYF